The T cell receptor (beta chain) described here comes from a study of blood T cell repertoires in COVID-19. Only in-frame clones appear in the TCRdb table, and some are missing; sequencing was by immunoSEQ multiplex PCR. The sample holds 190,000 or so clones; more than 70% are singletons and the top ten take roughly 9.1%. CDR1 is SGHAT, CDR2 FQNNGV, per germline. CDR3 length equals 16 residues. Trimming shortened V by 0 bases and J by 0 bases, and 12 bases separated the two germline ends. The genes are TRBV11-2 and TRBJ2-7; D is unresolved. The receptor comes from a woman aged 25 to 45 who had recovered from COVID-19. Material for sequencing was PBMCs or T cells enriched from blood (not recorded which). CDR3 in DNA: TGTGCCAGCAGCTTAGATATAGACTTGACCTCCTACGAGCAGTACTTC. This gives the protein CASSLDIDLTSYEQYF. Together with reference TRBV11-2 and TRBJ2-7, the CDR3 gives the full variable domain: EAGVAQSPRYKIIEKRQSVAFWCNPISGHATLYWYQQILGQGPKLLIQFQNNGVVDDSQLPKDRFSAERLKGVDSTLKIQPAKLEDSAVYLCASSLDIDLTSYEQYFGPGTRLTVT.